Below are 7 T cell receptor beta chains sequenced from a single sample in a study of shared clonotypes between healthy human individuals. Naive CD8 cells were CD45RO-negative, positively selected for CCR7, excluding terminally differentiated effector memory CD45RA+ cells. The assay was immunoSEQ multiplex PCR, and TCRdb's table has in-frame clones only and misses some. Of roughly 890,000 clones in the sample, nearly 95% are singletons; the top ten hold less than 25%. Sequenced material: naive CD8+ T cells sorted from blood. These TCRs come from a man in his thirties or forties in good health.

The chain is built from TRBV5-1 and TRBJ2-1; the match to TRBD2 covers 11 bases. Germline V gene lookup returns CDR1 SGHRS and CDR2 YFSETQ. The junction had 7 bases not matched to a gene; V was cut back by 0 bases and J by 8 bases. The CDR3 runs to 16 residues. The CDR3: CASSLGLAGGPHEQFF. The CDR3 DNA is TGCGCCAGCAGCTTGGGTTTAGCGGGAGGGCCACATGAGCAGTTCTTC.

The chain employs TRBV7-2 and TRBJ2-3; a weak D match, TRBD1 (6 bases). This CDR3 is built from 13 residues. Germline CDR1 SGHTA, CDR2 FQGNSA. The V and J ends lost 2 bases and 6 bases respectively, with 9 bases between them. The CDR3 DNA sequence: TGTGCCAGCAGCTTAAACAGGGTGGATACGCAGTATTTT. It yields the protein CASSLNRVDTQYF.

V is TRBV6-1 and J is TRBJ1-5; D remains ambiguous. Looked up from germline, CDR1 is MNHNS and CDR2 is SASEGT. V was shortened by 5 bases and J by 0 bases, with 11 bases between the two germline ends. The length of the CDR3 is 15 residues. CDR3 sequence: CASSSSPGSNQPQHF. The CDR3 DNA reads as TGTGCCAGCAGTTCATCCCCAGGTAGCAATCAGCCCCAGCATTTT.

Details on this clone: The same CDR3 arises from other DNA sequences in this sample as well. The chain couples TRBV30 to TRBJ2-7; 8 positions match TRBD1. The germline gives CDR1 GTSNPN, CDR2 SVGIG (reference sequence). The CDR3 runs 12 residues. J gave up 6 bases and V 0 bases, and 1 base lay outside the gene matches. CDR3 sequence (DNA): TGTGCCTGGAGTGTAACAGGGGGCGAGCAGTACTTC. The encoded protein is CAWSVTGGEQYF.

The V gene is TRBV29-1, the J gene TRBJ2-2; no reliable D call. There are 14 residues in the CDR3. Germline V gene sequence: CDR1 SQVTM, CDR2 ANQGSEA. With 4 bases removed from V and 7 bases from J, the gap between germline ends came to 16 bases. Written as DNA, the CDR3 is TGCAGCGTTGTTTCCGGGCGAGACGGCGGGGAGCTGTTTTTT. It codes for CSVVSGRDGGELFF.

The chain carries TRBV13 and TRBJ1-1, with 8 bases fitting TRBD1. Trimming cost V 5 bases and J 5 bases; bases outside gene matches: 4. The CDR3 covers 13 residues. CDR1 is PRHDT, CDR2 FYEKMQ, per germline (reference sequence). For the CDR3, the DNA is TGTGCCAGCAGCAGCAGGGGGCGGACTGAAGCTTTCTTT. It specifies CASSSRGRTEAFF.

This clone was seen a single time. The gene calls are TRBV6-6 and TRBJ1-3, with D uncertain. CDR1 and CDR2 from the germline V gene are MNHNY and SVGAGI (reference sequence). Trimming shortened V by 5 bases and J by 0 bases, and 8 bases separated the two germline ends. This CDR3 spans 14 amino acids. CDR3 sequence reads: CASSGGSSGNTIYF. CDR3 coding DNA: TGTGCCAGCAGTGGCGGTAGCTCTGGAAACACCATATATTTT.